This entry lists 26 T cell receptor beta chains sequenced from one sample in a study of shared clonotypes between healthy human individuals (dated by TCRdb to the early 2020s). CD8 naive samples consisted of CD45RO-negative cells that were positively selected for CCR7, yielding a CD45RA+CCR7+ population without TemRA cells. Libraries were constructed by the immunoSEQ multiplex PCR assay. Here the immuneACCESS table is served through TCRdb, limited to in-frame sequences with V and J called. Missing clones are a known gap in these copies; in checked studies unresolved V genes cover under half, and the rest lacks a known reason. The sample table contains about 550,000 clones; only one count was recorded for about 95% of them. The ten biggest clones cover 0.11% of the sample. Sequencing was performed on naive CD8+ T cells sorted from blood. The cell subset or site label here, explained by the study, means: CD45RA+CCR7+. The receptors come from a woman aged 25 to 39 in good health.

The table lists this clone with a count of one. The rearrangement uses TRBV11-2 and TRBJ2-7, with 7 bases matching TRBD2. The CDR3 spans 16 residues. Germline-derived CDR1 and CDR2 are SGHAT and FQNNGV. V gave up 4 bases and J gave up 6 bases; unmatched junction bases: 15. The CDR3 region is CASSSGLGGVRAEQYF. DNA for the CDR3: TGTGCCAGCAGCTCTGGGTTGGGGGGGGTAAGGGCCGAGCAGTACTTC.

CDR3 loop: CASSLVAGASSYEQYF. For the CDR3, the DNA is TGTGCCAGCAGCTTGGTCGCGGGCGCTAGCTCCTACGAGCAGTACTTC. The chain carries TRBV5-6 and TRBJ2-7; the D gene is possibly TRBD2 (5 bases). The V gene lost 0 bases and the J gene lost 0 bases, with 13 bases spanning the gap. From germline, CDR1 is SGHDT and CDR2 YYEEEE. CDR3 length equals 16 residues.

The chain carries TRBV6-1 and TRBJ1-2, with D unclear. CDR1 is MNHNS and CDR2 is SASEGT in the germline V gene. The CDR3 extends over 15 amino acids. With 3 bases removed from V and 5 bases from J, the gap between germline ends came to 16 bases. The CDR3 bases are TGTGCCAGCAGTGATATTAAAGGGCGGGATTATGGCTACACCTTC. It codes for CASSDIKGRDYGYTF.

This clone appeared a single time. Here the CDR3 DNA reads TGCAGCGGGCAGGGGGGAGCGGTCTACAATGAGCAGTTCTTC. This translates into CSGQGGAVYNEQFF. The chain combines TRBV29-1 with TRBJ2-1; D might be TRBD1 (7 bases). CDR1 and CDR2 (germline): SQVTM, ANQGSEA. The CDR3 is 14 residues long. V lost 7 bases, J lost 3 bases, and 16 bases lay in between.

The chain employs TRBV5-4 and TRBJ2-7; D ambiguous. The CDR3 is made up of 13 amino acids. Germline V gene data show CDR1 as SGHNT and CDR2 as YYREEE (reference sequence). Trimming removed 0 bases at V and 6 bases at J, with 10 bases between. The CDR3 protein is CASSLGPATEQYF. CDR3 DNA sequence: TGTGCCAGCAGCTTGGGGCCAGCGACCGAGCAGTACTTC.

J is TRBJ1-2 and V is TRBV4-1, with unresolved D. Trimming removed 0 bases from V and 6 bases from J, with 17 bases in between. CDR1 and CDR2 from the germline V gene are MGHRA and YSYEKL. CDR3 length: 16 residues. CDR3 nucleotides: TGCGCCAGCAGCCAAGAGACCTCCATAGGTATAGATGGCTACACCTTC. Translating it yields CASSQETSIGIDGYTF.

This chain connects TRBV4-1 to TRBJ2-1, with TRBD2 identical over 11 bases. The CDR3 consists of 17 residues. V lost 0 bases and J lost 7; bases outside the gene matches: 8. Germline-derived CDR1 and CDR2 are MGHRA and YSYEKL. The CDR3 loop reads CASSQDFWGLAANEQFF. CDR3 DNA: TGCGCCAGCAGCCAAGATTTCTGGGGACTAGCGGCAAATGAGCAGTTCTTC.

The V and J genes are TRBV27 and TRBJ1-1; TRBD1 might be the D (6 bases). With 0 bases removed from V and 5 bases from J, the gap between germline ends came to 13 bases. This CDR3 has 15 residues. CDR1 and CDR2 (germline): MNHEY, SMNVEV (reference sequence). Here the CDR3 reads CASSLSEGQGTEAFF. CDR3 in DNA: TGTGCCAGCAGTTTATCGGAGGGGCAGGGGACTGAAGCTTTCTTT.

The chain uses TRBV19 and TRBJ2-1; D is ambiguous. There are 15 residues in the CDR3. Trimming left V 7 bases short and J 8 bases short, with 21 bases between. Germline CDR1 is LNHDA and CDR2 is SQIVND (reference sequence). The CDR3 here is CASTMGHSLSYEQFF. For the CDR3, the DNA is TGTGCCAGTACTATGGGCCATAGCCTTTCGTATGAGCAGTTCTTC.

Written as DNA, the CDR3 is TGTGCCAGCAGTTTGCGAGCGAGGATTCTGGTCGAGCAGTTCTTC. Its protein is CASSLRARILVEQFF. The chain has TRBV27 and TRBJ2-1; no definite D call. Deletions cut 3 bases from V and 10 bases from J, with 19 bases between. The CDR3 runs to 15 residues. CDR1 MNHEY and CDR2 SMNVEV come from the germline V gene (reference sequence).

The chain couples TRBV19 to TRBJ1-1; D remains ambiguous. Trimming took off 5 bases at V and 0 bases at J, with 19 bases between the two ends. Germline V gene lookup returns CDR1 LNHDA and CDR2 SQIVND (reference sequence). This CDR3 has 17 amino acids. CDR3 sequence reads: CASSPLRGATMNTEAFF. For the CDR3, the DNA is TGTGCCAGTAGTCCCCTGCGGGGAGCCACTATGAACACTGAAGCTTTCTTT.

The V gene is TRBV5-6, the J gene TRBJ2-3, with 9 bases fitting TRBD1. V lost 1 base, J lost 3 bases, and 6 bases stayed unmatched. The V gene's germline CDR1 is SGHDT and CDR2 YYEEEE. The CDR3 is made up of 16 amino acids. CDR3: CASSLTTGGRTDTQYF. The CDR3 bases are TGTGCCAGCAGCTTGACCACAGGGGGCCGTACAGATACGCAGTATTTT.

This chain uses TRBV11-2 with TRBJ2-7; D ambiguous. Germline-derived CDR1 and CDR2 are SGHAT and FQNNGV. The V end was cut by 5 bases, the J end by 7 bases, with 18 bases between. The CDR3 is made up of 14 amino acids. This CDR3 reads CASSIWETPWEQYF. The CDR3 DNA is TGTGCCAGCAGCATCTGGGAAACTCCCTGGGAGCAGTACTTC. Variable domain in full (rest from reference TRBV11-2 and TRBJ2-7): EAGVAQSPRYKIIEKRQSVAFWCNPISGHATLYWYQQILGQGPKLLIQFQNNGVVDDSQLPKDRFSAERLKGVDSTLKIQPAKLEDSAVYLCASSIWETPWEQYFGPGTRLTVT.

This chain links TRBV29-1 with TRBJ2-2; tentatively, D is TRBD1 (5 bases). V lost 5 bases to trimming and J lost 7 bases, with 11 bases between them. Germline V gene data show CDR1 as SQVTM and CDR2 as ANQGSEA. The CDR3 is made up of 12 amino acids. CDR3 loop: CSVLRGSGELFF. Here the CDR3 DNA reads TGCAGCGTTTTAAGGGGAAGCGGGGAGCTGTTTTTT.

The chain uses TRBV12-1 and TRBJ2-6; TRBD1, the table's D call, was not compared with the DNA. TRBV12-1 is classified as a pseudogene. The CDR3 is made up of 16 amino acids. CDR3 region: CASSSHRASGANVLTF. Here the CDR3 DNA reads TGTGCCAGCAGCTCACACAGGGCATCTGGGGCCAACGTCCTGACTTTC.

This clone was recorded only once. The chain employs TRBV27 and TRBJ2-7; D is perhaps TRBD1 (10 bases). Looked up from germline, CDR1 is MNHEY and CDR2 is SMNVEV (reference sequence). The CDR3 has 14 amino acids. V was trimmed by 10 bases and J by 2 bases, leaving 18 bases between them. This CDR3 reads CATAGGTGAYEQYF. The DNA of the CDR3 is TGTGCCACCGCGGGAGGGACAGGGGCCTACGAGCAGTACTTC.

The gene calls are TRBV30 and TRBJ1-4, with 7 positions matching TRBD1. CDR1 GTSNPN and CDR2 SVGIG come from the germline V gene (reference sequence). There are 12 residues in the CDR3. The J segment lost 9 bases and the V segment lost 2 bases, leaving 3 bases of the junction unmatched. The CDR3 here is CAWSWDSQKLFF. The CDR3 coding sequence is TGTGCCTGGAGTTGGGACAGCCAAAAACTGTTTTTT.

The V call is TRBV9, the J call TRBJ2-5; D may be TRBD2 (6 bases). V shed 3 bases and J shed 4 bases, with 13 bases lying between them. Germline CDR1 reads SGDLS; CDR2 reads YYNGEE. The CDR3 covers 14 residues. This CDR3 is CASSAARRGETQYF. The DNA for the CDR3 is TGTGCCAGCAGCGCGGCCCGGAGGGGAGAGACCCAGTACTTC.

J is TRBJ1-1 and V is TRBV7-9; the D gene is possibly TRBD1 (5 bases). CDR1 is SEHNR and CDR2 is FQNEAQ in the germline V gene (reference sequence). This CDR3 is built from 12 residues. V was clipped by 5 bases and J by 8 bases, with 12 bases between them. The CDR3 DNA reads TGTGCCAGCAGCGAAGGGGCAGACGAAGCTTTCTTT. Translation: CASSEGADEAFF. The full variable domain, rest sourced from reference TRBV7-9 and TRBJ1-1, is DTGVSQNPRHKITKRGQNVTFRCDPISEHNRLYWYRQTLGQGPEFLTYFQNEAQLEKSRLLSDRFSAERPKGSFSTLEIQRTEQGDSAMYLCASSEGADEAFFGQGTRLTVV.

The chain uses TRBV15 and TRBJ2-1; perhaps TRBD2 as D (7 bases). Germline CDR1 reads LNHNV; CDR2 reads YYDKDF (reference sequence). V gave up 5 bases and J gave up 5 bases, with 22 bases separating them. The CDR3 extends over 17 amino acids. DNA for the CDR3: TGTGCCACCAGCCGATGGGGGGGGGCCGGACTCGACAATGAGCAGTTCTTC. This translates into CATSRWGGAGLDNEQFF.

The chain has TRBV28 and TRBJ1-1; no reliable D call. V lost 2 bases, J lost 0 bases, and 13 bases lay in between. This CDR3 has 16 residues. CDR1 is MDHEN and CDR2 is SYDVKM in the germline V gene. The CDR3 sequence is CASSLIVAEMNTEAFF. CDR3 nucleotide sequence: TGTGCCAGCAGTTTAATAGTAGCAGAAATGAACACTGAAGCTTTCTTT.

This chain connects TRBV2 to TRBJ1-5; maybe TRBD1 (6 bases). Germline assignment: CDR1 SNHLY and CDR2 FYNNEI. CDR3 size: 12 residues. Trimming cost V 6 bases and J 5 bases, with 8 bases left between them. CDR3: CASRAGDQPQHF. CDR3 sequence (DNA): TGTGCCAGCAGGGCAGGGGATCAGCCCCAGCATTTT.

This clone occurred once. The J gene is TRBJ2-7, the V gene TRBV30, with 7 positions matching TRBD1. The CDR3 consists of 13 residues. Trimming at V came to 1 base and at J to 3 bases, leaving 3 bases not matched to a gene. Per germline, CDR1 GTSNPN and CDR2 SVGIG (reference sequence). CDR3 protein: CAWSETGDYEQYF. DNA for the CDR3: TGTGCCTGGAGTGAAACAGGGGACTACGAGCAGTACTTC.

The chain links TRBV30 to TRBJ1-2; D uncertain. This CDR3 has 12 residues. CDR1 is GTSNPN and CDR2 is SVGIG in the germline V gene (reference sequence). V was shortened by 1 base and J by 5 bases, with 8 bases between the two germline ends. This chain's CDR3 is CAWSGGSYGYTF. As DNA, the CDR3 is TGTGCCTGGAGTGGGGGTTCTTATGGCTACACCTTC.

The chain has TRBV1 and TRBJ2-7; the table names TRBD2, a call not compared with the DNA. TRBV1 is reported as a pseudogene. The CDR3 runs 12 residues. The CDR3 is CTSLRGPYEQYF. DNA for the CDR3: TGCACCAGCTTACGCGGCCCCTACGAGCAGTACTTC.

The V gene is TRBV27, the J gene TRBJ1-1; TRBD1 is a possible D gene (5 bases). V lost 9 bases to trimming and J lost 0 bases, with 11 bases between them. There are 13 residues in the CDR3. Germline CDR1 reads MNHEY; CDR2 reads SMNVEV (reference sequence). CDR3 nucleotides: TGTGCCAGTCGGGACGGTCTGAACACTGAAGCTTTCTTT. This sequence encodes CASRDGLNTEAFF.